Described below is a single T cell receptor (beta chain) sequence and its context. The authors' processing: Counts of nucleated cells, estimated from reference gene primer amplification, were obtained. The assay was immunoSEQ multiplex PCR, and TCRdb's table has in-frame clones only and misses some. V and J calls and clone size follow that table, whereas D and trimming were derived from the DNA. The sample includes 250,000 to 350,000 clones, approximately 90% of them seen just once. The data were taken from a study of blood T cell repertoires in COVID-19. The wider study: Italy, Spain and the United States were the sources of the convalescent and acute COVID-19 samples. Sources were T cells, B-cell-depleted T cells, or PBMCs; the material itself was cDNA or gDNA.

V shed 5 bases and J 6 bases; nucleotides not matched to a gene: 10. Germline V gene lookup returns CDR1 SGHTA and CDR2 FQGNSA. The CDR3 runs 17 residues. Sequencing input: peripheral blood. The clonotype comes from a man aged 30 to 45 with acute or convalescent COVID-19. The genes are TRBV7-2 and TRBJ2-2, with TRBD2 matching over 12 bases. The CDR3 DNA sequence: TGTGCCAGCAGCCGGACGACTAGCGGGAGTAATCCCGGGGAGCTGTTTTTT. It yields the protein CASSRTTSGSNPGELFF.